This T cell receptor beta chain comes out of a study of blood T cell repertoires in COVID-19. J gave up 5 bases and V 0 bases, and 6 bases lay outside the gene matches. The CDR3 extends over 15 amino acids. Germline-derived CDR1 and CDR2 are LNHNV and YYDKDF (reference sequence). Worth noting for this clone: Distinct nucleotide sequences in the sample also encode this CDR3.

Original processing methods: Reference gene primer amplification gave estimated nucleated cell counts. The data were produced by immunoSEQ multiplex PCR, yet TCRdb's version contains in-frame clones alone and is incomplete. Clone size and the V and J calls come from that table; the DNA yielded D and trimming. Here the sample spans 250,000 to 350,000 clones, around 88% being singletons. The J gene is TRBJ2-7, the V gene TRBV15; 8 bases align to TRBD2. The sample consisted of peripheral blood. This TCR was sampled from a man aged 25-45 years with acute or convalescent COVID-19. This CDR3 is CATSRDPGGVDEQYF. DNA of the CDR3: TGTGCCACCAGCAGAGACCCCGGGGGGGTAGACGAGCAGTACTTC. The entire variable domain, with the rest obtained from reference TRBV15 and TRBJ2-7, is as follows: DAMVIQNPRYQVTQFGKPVTLSCSQTLNHNVMYWYQQKSSQAPKLLFHYYDKDFNNEADTPDNFQSRRPNTSFCFLDIRSPGLGDTAMYLCATSRDPGGVDEQYFGPGTRLTVT.